A single sample gave rise to the 2 T cell receptor beta chains below, sequenced in a study of low-dose radiotherapy and immunotherapy resistance in tumors (dated by TCRdb to between 2021 and 2023). First-strand cDNA was synthesized using Superscript III and a set of TRAV- and TRBV-specific primers, so that both TCRalpha and TCRbeta chains were covered. TCRs were amplified for 20 to 25 PCR cycles with Phusion, using a constant-region primer paired with the adapter attached to the V primers. TCRdb reran the public reads through fastp at Q25 and MiXCR, keeping productive beta chains. Every CDR3 protein is listed once, alongside the most common genes and DNA of its rows. Counted in this sample were 7,500 to 9,500 distinct CDR3 sequences; 69% of them appeared once. The ten top clones hold approximately 7% of the sample. The receptor source for this set is a human donor with advanced metastatic prostate, ovarian, gallbladder or colorectal cancer (not recorded which). This table probably holds off-target reads from a library built for another chain.

The chain links TRBV29-1 to TRBJ1-1, with 7 bases lining up with TRBD1. The CDR3 is 13 residues long. Trimming at V came to 4 bases and at J to 4 bases, leaving 6 bases not matched to a gene. Per germline, CDR1 SQVTM and CDR2 ANQGSEA. CDR3 bases: TGCAGCGTTGGGGCCGGGACAGTCACTGAAGCTTTCTTT. Its protein is CSVGAGTVTEAFF.

The chain recombines TRBV28 with TRBJ2-1, with TRBD1 matching over 8 bases. The CDR3 is 13 residues long. CDR1 MDHEN and CDR2 SYDVKM come from the germline V gene. J gave up 11 bases and V 5 bases, and 8 bases lay outside the gene matches. The CDR3 DNA follows: TGTGCCAGCAGTCGGGACAGGCTTACGAAGCAGTTCTTC. The encoded protein is CASSRDRLTKQFF.